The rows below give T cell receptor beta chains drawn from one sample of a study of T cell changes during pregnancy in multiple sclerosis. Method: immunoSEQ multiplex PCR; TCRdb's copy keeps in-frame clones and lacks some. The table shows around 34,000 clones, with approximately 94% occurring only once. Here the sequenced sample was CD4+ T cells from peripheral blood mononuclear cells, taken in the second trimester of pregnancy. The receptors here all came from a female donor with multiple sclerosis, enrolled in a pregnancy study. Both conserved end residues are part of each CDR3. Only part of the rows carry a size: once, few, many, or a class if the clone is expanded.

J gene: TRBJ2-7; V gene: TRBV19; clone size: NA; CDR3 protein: CASSIAGGRRYEQYF
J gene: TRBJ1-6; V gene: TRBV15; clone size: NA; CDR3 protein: CATSRGRVSNNSPLHF
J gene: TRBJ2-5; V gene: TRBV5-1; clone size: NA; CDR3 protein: CASSPSGTSGITQYF
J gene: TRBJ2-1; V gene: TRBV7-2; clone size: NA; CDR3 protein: CASSLATGSYNEQFF
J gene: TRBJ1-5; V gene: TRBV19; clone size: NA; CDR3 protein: CASSPGQGRGQPQHF
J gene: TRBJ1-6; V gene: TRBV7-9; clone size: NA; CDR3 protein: CASSVDSYNSPLHF
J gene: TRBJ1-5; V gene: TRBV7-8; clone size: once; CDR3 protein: CASSSSTGLRSNQPQHF
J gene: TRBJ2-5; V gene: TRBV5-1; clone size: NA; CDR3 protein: CASSDGVQETQYF
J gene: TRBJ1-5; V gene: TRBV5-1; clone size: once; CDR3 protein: CASSLVPGNNQPQHF
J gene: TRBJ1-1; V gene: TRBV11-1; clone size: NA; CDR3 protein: CASSLGAQRSMNTEAFF
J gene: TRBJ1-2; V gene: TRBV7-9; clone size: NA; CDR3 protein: CASSSARVGYTF
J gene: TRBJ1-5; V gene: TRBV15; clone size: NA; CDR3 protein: CATSRGRGLGQHF
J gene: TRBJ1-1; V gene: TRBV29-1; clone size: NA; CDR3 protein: CSAYGQPNTEAFF
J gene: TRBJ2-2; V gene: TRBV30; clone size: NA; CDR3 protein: CAWSVVAGNTGELFF
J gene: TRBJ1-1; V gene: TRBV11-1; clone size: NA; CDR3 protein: CASSLGEGGTEAFF
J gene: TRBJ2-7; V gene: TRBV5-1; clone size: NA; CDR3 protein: CASSLVGRASYEQYF
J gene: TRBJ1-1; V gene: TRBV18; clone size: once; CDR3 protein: CASLGQKNTEAFF
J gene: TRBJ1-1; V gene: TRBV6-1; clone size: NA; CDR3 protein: CASSAGQNTEAFF
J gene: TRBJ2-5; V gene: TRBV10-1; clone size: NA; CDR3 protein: CASSETDRGSQYF
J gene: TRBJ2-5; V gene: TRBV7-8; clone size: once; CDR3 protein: CASSLVGLAGEETQYF
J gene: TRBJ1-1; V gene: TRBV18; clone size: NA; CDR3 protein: CASSPGQLNTEAFF
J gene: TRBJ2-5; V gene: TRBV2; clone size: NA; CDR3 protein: CASSLLGTGLTQYF
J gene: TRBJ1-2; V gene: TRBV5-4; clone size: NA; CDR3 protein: CASSSLGQGLFPYGYTF
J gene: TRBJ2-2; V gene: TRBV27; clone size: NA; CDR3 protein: CASSVSGGARTGELFF
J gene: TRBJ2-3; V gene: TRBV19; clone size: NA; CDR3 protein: CASSMGRGNPGHTQYF
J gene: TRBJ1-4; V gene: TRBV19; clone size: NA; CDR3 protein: CASSMGQINEKLFF
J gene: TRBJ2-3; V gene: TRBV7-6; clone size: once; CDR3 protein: CASSSRQGTSGRASTDTQYF
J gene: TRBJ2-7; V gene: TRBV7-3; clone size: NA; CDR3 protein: CASSLGAGGTYEQYF
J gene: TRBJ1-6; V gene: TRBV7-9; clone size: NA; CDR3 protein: CASSHRTGNSPLHF
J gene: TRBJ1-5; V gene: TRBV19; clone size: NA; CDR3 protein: CASSLDRYQPQHF
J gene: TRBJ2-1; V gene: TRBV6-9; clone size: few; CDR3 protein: CASSPYNEQFF
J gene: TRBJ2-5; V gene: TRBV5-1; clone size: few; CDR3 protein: CASSLEVAGGWETQYF
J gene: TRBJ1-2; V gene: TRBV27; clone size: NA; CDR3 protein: CASHPGRGTHNYGYTF
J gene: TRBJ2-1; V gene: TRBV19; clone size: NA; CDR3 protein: CASSMEGLGDNEQFF
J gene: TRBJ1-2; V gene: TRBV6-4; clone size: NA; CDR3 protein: CASSAQGKYTF
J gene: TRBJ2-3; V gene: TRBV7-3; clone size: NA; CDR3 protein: CASSLSVGGTDTQYF
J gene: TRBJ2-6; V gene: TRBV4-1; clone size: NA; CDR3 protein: CASSQFLVSYAGANVLTF
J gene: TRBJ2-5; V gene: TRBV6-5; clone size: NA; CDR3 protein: CASSLTSRETQYF
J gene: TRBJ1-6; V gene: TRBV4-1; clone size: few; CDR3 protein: CASSQVVVSPLHF
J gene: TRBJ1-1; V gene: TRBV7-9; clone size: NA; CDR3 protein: CASSLSTTGATEAFF
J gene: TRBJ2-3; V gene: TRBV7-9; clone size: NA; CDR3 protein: CASSLPGRPTQYF
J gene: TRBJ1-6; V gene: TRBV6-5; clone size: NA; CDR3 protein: CASSYQRDNSPLHF
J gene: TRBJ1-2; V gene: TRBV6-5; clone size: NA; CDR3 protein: CASSRTGVGYGYTF
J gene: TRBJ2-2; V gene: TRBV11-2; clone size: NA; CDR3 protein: CASSLLTSSAGELFF
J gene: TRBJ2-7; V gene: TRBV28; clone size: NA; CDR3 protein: CASSLTSAARYEQYF
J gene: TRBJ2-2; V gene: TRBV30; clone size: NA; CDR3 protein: CAWSALAGGELFF
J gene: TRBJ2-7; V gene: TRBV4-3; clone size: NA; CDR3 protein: CASSQDGLAGIIQGSYEQYF